One sample yielded the 17 T cell receptor beta chains listed below, sequenced in a study of shared clonotypes between healthy human individuals. Some clones are missing from TCRdb's copy, which holds only in-frame ones; the method was immunoSEQ multiplex PCR. The sample has fewer than 2.5 million clones, more than 85% seen once. Sample: naive CD4+ T cells from PBMCs. Subset in this sample: CD45RA+ positively selected. All receptors come from a man between 18 and 29 years old in good health. Some clones in this sample may be carry-over from other donors' samples.

J is TRBJ2-7 and V is TRBV5-1, with 8 bases matching TRBD1. Looked up from germline, CDR1 is SGHRS and CDR2 is YFSETQ. The CDR3 is 15 amino acids. V trimming: 4 bases; J trimming: 3 bases; junction bases outside the gene matches: 9. CDR3 residues: CASSQRTGKSYEQYF. DNA for the CDR3: TGCGCCAGCAGCCAAAGGACAGGGAAGAGCTACGAGCAGTACTTC. Full variable domain (rest looked up from reference TRBV5-1 and TRBJ2-7): KAGVTQTPRYLIKTRGQQVTLSCSPISGHRSVSWYQQTPGQGLQFLFEYFSETQRNKGNFPGRFSGRQFSNSRSEMNVSTLELGDSALYLCASSQRTGKSYEQYFGPGTRLTVT.

The CDR3 is CASRTGGLEEKLFF. CDR3 sequence (DNA): TGTGCCAGCAGGACCGGGGGCTTGGAGGAAAAACTGTTTTTT. This chain joins TRBV28 and TRBJ1-4, with a possible D match to TRBD1 (6 bases). The germline V gene has CDR1 MDHEN and CDR2 SYDVKM. The CDR3 runs to 14 residues. V lost 6 bases and J 8 bases, leaving 16 bases between the germline ends.

This chain joins TRBV29-1 and TRBJ2-1; TRBD2 matches 16 bases. Trimming at V came to 7 bases and at J to 4 bases, leaving 7 bases not matched to a gene. CDR1 and CDR2 from the germline V gene are SQVTM and ANQGSEA. The CDR3 consists of 16 residues. The CDR3 DNA is TGCAGCGCTAAACCGGGACTAGCGGGAGGGTACAATGAGCAGTTCTTC. Protein: CSAKPGLAGGYNEQFF.

The V and J genes are TRBV11-3 and TRBJ2-1, with D possibly called TRBD1 or TRBD2 (5 bases each). From germline, CDR1 is SGHNT and CDR2 YENEEA. The V and J ends lost 0 bases and 9 bases respectively, with 18 bases between them. The CDR3 is made up of 16 amino acids. The CDR3 is CASSLDRGPYLTEQFF. CDR3 DNA sequence: TGTGCCAGCAGCTTAGATCGGGGACCCTACCTCACTGAGCAGTTCTTC.

The genes are TRBV11-2 and TRBJ2-3; tentatively, D is TRBD2 (5 bases). V shed 1 base and J shed 1 base, with 15 bases lying between them. The CDR3 is 17 amino acids. The germline V gene has CDR1 SGHAT and CDR2 FQNNGV. The CDR3 spells CASSLVGAAGGTDTQYF. The CDR3 DNA reads TGTGCCAGCAGCTTAGTTGGAGCGGCCGGAGGCACAGATACGCAGTATTTT.

CDR3 sequence: CASSLLGTVEQFF. CDR3 sequence (DNA): TGTGCCAGCAGCTTGTTGGGGACGGTTGAGCAGTTCTTC. The chain links TRBV5-4 to TRBJ2-1; D may match TRBD1 or TRBD2 (5 bases each). The ends were cut back, 1 base at V and 9 bases at J, with 11 bases in the middle. CDR3 length: 13 residues. From germline, CDR1 is SGHNT and CDR2 YYREEE (reference sequence).

The chain links TRBV7-3 to TRBJ1-1; D is unclear. Germline V gene data show CDR1 as SGHTA and CDR2 as FQGTGA. This CDR3 region has 15 residues. V dropped 2 bases and J dropped 3 bases, with 13 bases sitting between them. The CDR3, as DNA: TGTGCCAGCAGCTTATCAGTTTACGGCGACACTGAAGCTTTCTTT. Its protein product is CASSLSVYGDTEAFF.

This chain's CDR3 is CASSTDRGRGYTF. CDR3 sequence (DNA): TGTGCCAGCAGTACGGACCGAGGTCGGGGCTACACCTTC. The chain couples TRBV27 to TRBJ1-2; D unresolved. Germline lookup yields CDR1 MNHEY and CDR2 SMNVEV (reference sequence). V was cut by 5 bases and J by 8 bases, with 15 bases left in between. The CDR3 has 13 residues.

In nucleotides, the CDR3 is TGTGCCAGCAGGCCAGGCGGGCTGGGCGAGCAGTACTTC. It specifies CASRPGGLGEQYF. The chain has TRBV5-4 and TRBJ2-7, with TRBD2 as a possible D gene (5 bases). The CDR3 covers 13 residues. Germline V gives CDR1 SGHNT, CDR2 YYREEE (reference sequence). V gave up 5 bases and J gave up 6 bases, with 15 bases separating them. Together with reference TRBV5-4 and TRBJ2-7, the CDR3 gives the full variable domain: ETGVTQSPTHLIKTRGQQVTLRCSSQSGHNTVSWYQQALGQGPQFIFQYYREEENGRGNFPPRFSGLQFPNYSSELNVNALELDDSALYLCASRPGGLGEQYFGPGTRLTVT.

The V gene is TRBV28, the J gene TRBJ1-5; D remains ambiguous. Germline CDR1 MDHEN, CDR2 SYDVKM. Trimming stripped 6 bases from V and 9 bases from J, with 12 bases between. There are 12 residues in the CDR3. This CDR3 reads CASSQRKRPQHF. The CDR3 DNA sequence: TGTGCCAGCAGCCAGAGGAAGAGGCCCCAGCATTTT. Full variable domain (remainder filled in from reference TRBV28 and TRBJ1-5): DVKVTQSSRYLVKRTGEKVFLECVQDMDHENMFWYRQDPGLGLRLIYFSYDVKMKEKGDIPEGYSVSREKKERFSLILESASTNQTSMYLCASSQRKRPQHFGDGTRLSIL.

The chain employs TRBV28 and TRBJ2-1; either TRBD1 or TRBD2 may supply D (6 bases each). This CDR3 is 19 amino acids long. Between the trimmed V and J ends, which lost 8 bases and 0 bases, there was a span of 26 bases. Germline V CDR1 and CDR2: MDHEN, SYDVKM. The CDR3 DNA reads TGTGCCAGCCCTCCGGGGGCAGGGACCACTAAAAGCTCCTACAATGAGCAGTTCTTC. As protein: CASPPGAGTTKSSYNEQFF.

The chain combines TRBV6-5 with TRBJ1-6; D gene unclear. The CDR3 totals 14 residues. Germline CDR1 reads MNHEY; CDR2 reads SVGAGI. With 6 bases removed from V and 15 bases from J, the gap between germline ends came to 21 bases. The DNA for the CDR3 is TGTGCCAGCAGATTAGGCAGGTGGGGTCGGAACCTCCACTTT. Translating gives CASRLGRWGRNLHF.

The chain couples TRBV6-6 to TRBJ2-3; no definite D call. The CDR3 covers 14 residues. V was shortened by 6 bases and J by 4 bases, with 14 bases between the two germline ends. Germline values: CDR1 MNHNY, CDR2 SVGAGI (reference sequence). CDR3 nucleotides: TGTGCCAGCAGCCCGACATCTAATTCAGATACGCAGTATTTT. As protein: CASSPTSNSDTQYF.

The genes are TRBV19 and TRBJ1-1; TRBD1 matches at 10 bases. The CDR3 runs 15 residues. With 6 bases clipped from V and 2 bases from J, the junction kept 6 bases outside the gene matches. CDR1 and CDR2 (germline): LNHDA, SQIVND (reference sequence). For the CDR3, the DNA is TGTGCCAGTAGCAAGGGACAGGGGTCAAACACTGAAGCTTTCTTT. Amino acids: CASSKGQGSNTEAFF.

A single count supports this clone. This sample includes further DNA sequences coding for the same CDR3. The rearrangement links TRBV7-3 to TRBJ2-2; D not resolved. With 3 bases removed from V and 2 bases from J, the gap between germline ends came to 7 bases. CDR3 length equals 14 residues. The germline V gene has CDR1 SGHTA and CDR2 FQGTGA. CDR3 DNA sequence: TGTGCCAGCAGCTTTTCTGGTAACACCGGGGAGCTGTTTTTT. This codes for CASSFSGNTGELFF.

The gene calls are TRBV28 and TRBJ1-2, with D uncertain. Looked up from germline, CDR1 is MDHEN and CDR2 is SYDVKM. V was shortened by 6 bases and J by 7 bases, with 12 bases between the two germline ends. This CDR3 has 12 residues. The CDR3 DNA follows: TGTGCCAGCAGACCAATTCATCTTGGCTACACCTTC. It codes for CASRPIHLGYTF.

The V gene is TRBV6-5, the J gene TRBJ1-1; D is perhaps TRBD1 (6 bases). CDR3 size: 13 residues. V was clipped by 6 bases and J by 6 bases, with 14 bases between them. CDR1 is MNHEY, CDR2 SVGAGI, per germline. This chain's CDR3 is CASRALGGSEAFF. The DNA of the CDR3 is TGTGCCAGCAGGGCCCTCGGGGGCTCTGAAGCTTTCTTT.